This T cell receptor beta chain is drawn from a study of cytomegalovirus exposure and HLA in healthy donors. This PCR relied on a set of 60 Vbeta primers and 13 Jbeta primers. The data were produced by immunoSEQ multiplex PCR, yet TCRdb's version contains in-frame clones alone and is incomplete. The sample data list tens of thousands of clones. The CDR3 has 15 amino acids. CDR1 is GTSNPN and CDR2 is SVGIG in the germline V gene (reference sequence). V shed 0 bases and J shed 4 bases, with 15 bases lying between them. The gene calls are TRBV30 and TRBJ2-5, with a tentative D call TRBD2 (6 bases). The sequenced sample was PBMCs. The sequence came from a woman in her 40s in good health and CMV-seropositive. CDR3 nucleotide sequence: TGTGCCTGGAGTGTACTAGCCCGGGGAGGAGAGACCCAGTACTTC. Translation gives CAWSVLARGGETQYF.